The rows below give T cell receptor beta chains drawn from one sample of a study of T cells in localized non-small cell lung cancer. The table came from immunoSEQ multiplex PCR; TCRdb's copy has only in-frame clones and leaves some out. This sample has tens of thousands of clones, with 88% found just once. Here the sequenced sample was peripheral blood, taken before any cancer treatment. These receptor sequences come from a female donor aged 60 or older with stage I squamous cell lung carcinoma. Both conserved end residues are part of each CDR3. The D gene is left open where the match is weak. Clone size is not always given. Where it is, it says once, few, many or a class for expanded clones.

d_gene | abundance | j_gene | v_gene | CDR3nt | CDR3aa
NA | NA | TRBJ2-4 | TRBV5-1 | TGCGCCAGCAGCTGGGATGACAGACTAGCCAAAAACATTCAGTACTTC | CASSWDDRLAKNIQYF
NA | once | TRBJ1-5 | TRBV19 | TGTGCCAGTACCATTGGTCCAGGAGGGGTTCAGCCCCAGCATTTT | CASTIGPGGVQPQHF
NA | NA | TRBJ1-1 | TRBV27 | TGTGCCAGCAGTAGGGTGATAGGGGGGACTGAAGCTTTCTTT | CASSRVIGGTEAFF
NA | NA | TRBJ1-2 | TRBV19 | TGTGCCAGTAGTACCGCTCAGAACTATGGCTACACCTTC | CASSTAQNYGYTF
NA | NA | TRBJ1-4 | TRBV29-1 | TGCAGCGTTGTCGCCGAGGGTGGAAAACTGTTTTTT | CSVVAEGGKLFF
NA | NA | TRBJ1-2 | TRBV10-1 | TGCGCCAGCAGTGAGTCGTCTTATGGCAGCCTCAGGGGAGGTGGCTACACCTTC | CASSESSYGSLRGGGYTF
TRBD2 | NA | TRBJ2-1 | TRBV9 | TGTGCCAGCAGCGTAGGCGGGAGGGGGTCCTACAATGAGCAGTTCTTC | CASSVGGRGSYNEQFF
NA | NA | TRBJ2-1 | TRBV5-1 | TGCGCCAGCAGCAAGTCTTGGGGAGAAGTCGGCTATGAGCAGTTCTTC | CASSKSWGEVGYEQFF
NA | once | TRBJ1-2 | TRBV9 | TGTGCCAGCAGCGTAGTGTGGGGGAACTATGGCTACACCTTC | CASSVVWGNYGYTF
NA | NA | TRBJ1-6 | TRBV15 | TGTGCCACCAGCAGAGAGGGGCAGGATAATTCACCCCTCCACTTT | CATSREGQDNSPLHF
TRBD1 | NA | TRBJ2-7 | TRBV13 | TGTGCCAGCAGCTTGGACAGGGGGTCTCTCTACGAGCAGTACTTC | CASSLDRGSLYEQYF
NA | NA | TRBJ1-4 | TRBV25-1 | TGTGCCAGCAGTGAATGGCAGGGGATACCTAATGAAAAACTGTTTTTT | CASSEWQGIPNEKLFF
TRBD2 | few | TRBJ2-5 | TRBV7-9 | TGTGCCAGCAGGTTGACGGGGGGACGGAGGCAAGAGACCCAGTACTTC | CASRLTGGRRQETQYF
NA | NA | TRBJ2-6 | TRBV7-6 | TGTGTCAGTGGGGGGGACACGGGCGGCGCTGGGGCCAACGTCCTGACTTTC | CVSGGDTGGAGANVLTF
NA | NA | TRBJ2-7 | TRBV27 | TGTGCCAGCAGTTCCCTGGGAAGGGACTACGAGCAGTACTTC | CASSSLGRDYEQYF
NA | once | TRBJ2-7 | TRBV5-4 | TGTGCCAGCAGCTCCGGTGGACGGACCATCTACGAGCAGTACTTC | CASSSGGRTIYEQYF
NA | NA | TRBJ1-1 | TRBV2 | TGTGCCAGCAGTCTGGACCTCGCTGAAGCTTTCTTT | CASSLDLAEAFF
TRBD2 | NA | TRBJ2-1 | TRBV7-9 | TGTGCCAGCAGCCCGCCGGGAGGACCCTACAATGAGCAGTTCTTC | CASSPPGGPYNEQFF
NA | few | TRBJ1-5 | TRBV15 | TGTGCCACCAGCAGCCGTAATCAGCCCCAGCATTTT | CATSSRNQPQHF
NA | NA | TRBJ2-1 | TRBV25-1 | TGTGCCAGCAGTGCCCCAGGGGATCCGCCGAATGAGCAGTTCTTC | CASSAPGDPPNEQFF
NA | NA | TRBJ2-3 | TRBV20-1 | TGCAGTGCTGACTTGAGGTCCTTCGCCATTTTT | CSADLRSFAIF
NA | NA | TRBJ1-5 | TRBV4-3 | TGCGCCAGCAGCCAAGACGGGGGGAGAGGTCCCCAGCATTTT | CASSQDGGRGPQHF
NA | NA | TRBJ1-5 | TRBV5-8 | TGTGCCAGCAGCTGGCAGGGACAGCCCCAGCATTTT | CASSWQGQPQHF
TRBD1 | NA | TRBJ1-6 | TRBV5-1 | TGCGCCAGCAGCTTGGATGCCAGGGGGTTTAATTCACCCCTCCACTTT | CASSLDARGFNSPLHF
TRBD2 | once | TRBJ2-3 | TRBV6-5 | TGTGCCAGCATGCTAGCGGGAGGAGGAGATACGCAGTATTTT | CASMLAGGGDTQYF
TRBD2 | NA | TRBJ2-2 | TRBV4-3 | TGCGCCAGCAGCCAACTAGCGGGAGTCACCGGGGAGCTGTTTTTT | CASSQLAGVTGELFF
NA | NA | TRBJ2-3 | TRBV2 | TGTGCCAGCAGTGGGGACGCCACAGATACGCAGTATTTT | CASSGDATDTQYF
NA | NA | TRBJ1-1 | TRBV5-6 | TGTGCCAGCAGCTGGGGGGAGGCCACTGAAGCTTTCTTT | CASSWGEATEAFF
NA | NA | TRBJ1-2 | TRBV19 | TGTGCCAGTAGTATATCAGTGGTTGGCTATGGCTACACCTTC | CASSISVVGYGYTF
TRBD1 | NA | TRBJ1-4 | TRBV18 | TGTGCCAGCTCACCAGGGACAGGGCATAATGAAAAACTGTTTTTT | CASSPGTGHNEKLFF
NA | NA | TRBJ2-1 | TRBV4-3 | TGCGCCAGCAGCCAAGAAGACCAGCGGGTCTCCTACAATGAGCAGTTCTTC | CASSQEDQRVSYNEQFF
NA | NA | TRBJ2-2 | TRBV7-8 | TGTGCCAGCAGCTTACTTGACACCGGGGAGCTGTTTTTT | CASSLLDTGELFF
NA | once | TRBJ2-2 | TRBV11-3 | TGTGCCAGCAGCTTAACCCTTTATGCCGGGGAGCTGTTTTTT | CASSLTLYAGELFF
TRBD2 | NA | TRBJ2-7 | TRBV5-4 | TGTGCCAGCAGCGGGGCTAGCGGGGGGATCGGGGAGCAGTACTTC | CASSGASGGIGEQYF
TRBD1 | NA | TRBJ2-7 | TRBV6-5 | TGTGCCAGCTGGACACAGGGGAGCTCCTACGAGCAGTACTTC | CASWTQGSSYEQYF
NA | NA | TRBJ2-7 | TRBV27 | TGTGCCAGCAGTTTGGACAACGAGCAGTACTTC | CASSLDNEQYF
TRBD1 | NA | TRBJ1-2 | TRBV5-1 | TGCGCCAGCAGGACAGGACAGGGCAACTATGGCTACACCTTC | CASRTGQGNYGYTF